The clone carrying this T cell receptor (beta chain) appeared a few times. Antigen: not known. These data belong to a study of Graves' ophthalmopathy and Graves' hyperthyroidism. General study results and limits: The authors also found most expanded thyroid clonotypes above 0.001 frequency in blood.

Researchers took RNA transcripts and amplified TCR beta CDR3 regions from them. HTBI primers served in a first-round RT-PCR, which a second-round multiplex PCR followed. One entry per CDR3 protein, called by TCRdb with MiXCR from the multiplex PCR reads. The sample gives about 600,000 distinct CDR3 sequences, less than 45% of which show up once; about 4.2% is in the top ten. There are 15 residues in the CDR3. V was clipped by 3 bases and J by 2 bases; unmatched bases: 6. The germline V gene has CDR1 WNHNN and CDR2 SYGVQD (reference sequence). Only newly diagnosed hyperthyroidism patients aged 18 to 65, with under 2 months' duration, were enrolled.

The sequencing input was peripheral blood or thyroid tissue (not recorded which). This rearrangement joins TRBV10-1 to TRBJ2-7, with 8 bases lining up with TRBD2. The clonotype was recovered from an adult man with Graves' hyperthyroidism. This chain's CDR3 is CASSERLAGAYEQYF. The CDR3 nucleotides read TGCGCCAGCAGTGAAAGGCTAGCGGGCGCCTACGAGCAGTACTTC.